This T cell receptor (beta chain) is from a study of response to subunit inactivated influenza vaccine. Study-level findings and limits: There was a suggestion from the authors that each seasonal influenza vaccination recruits few new T cells.

TCRdb itself ran the RT-PCR reads through MiXCR, one entry per CDR3 protein. Altogether about 800,000 distinct CDR3 sequences are present, roughly 20% being singletons, with the ten largest covering roughly 10%. CDR3 length equals 14 residues. V was clipped by 3 bases and J by 5 bases, with 13 bases between them. Germline values: CDR1 SGHTA, CDR2 FQGNSA. This clonotype showed up just a few times. Its specificity is unknown. The TCR sequence derives from a man in his fifties who received an inactivated influenza vaccine. This chain connects TRBV7-2 to TRBJ2-5; D is possibly TRBD2 (5 bases). This sample comprised PBMCs from blood, obtained around 5 days after vaccination. The CDR3 is CASSFLDGVETQYF. CDR3 nucleotide sequence: TGTGCCAGCAGCTTCCTAGACGGGGTGGAGACCCAGTACTTC.